In its sample, the clone carrying this T cell receptor beta chain was seen a few times. Its antigen is still unknown. Expressed TCRB transcripts were sequenced because the isolated RNA had all been reverse transcribed beforehand. Read counts averaged approximately 3.5 million for samples of naive, central memory and regulatory T cells. Sequenced by immunoSEQ multiplex PCR; TCRdb stores in-frame clones only, minus some. Of about 400,000 clones in the sample, over 10% were seen once. Unmatched junction bases numbered 8, after V lost 0 bases and J lost 3 bases. CDR3 length: 17 residues. Germline V gene data show CDR1 as SGHDT and CDR2 as YYEEEE. The data originate from a study of beta chain features in type 1 diabetes. Points from the study as a whole: A definitive answer on HLA type influencing TCRB rearrangement was not reached here. There was a moderate but significant shortening of TCRB CDR3s in all four CD4+ subsets of Type 1 diabetes patients. Naive, central memory and Treg TCRB repertoires seemed to resemble each other more closely in patients than they did in healthy donors.

V and J are TRBV5-6 and TRBJ2-3; 9 bases align to TRBD2. What was sequenced was naive CD4+ T cells from blood. The receptor was isolated from a man between 18 and 35 years old in good health. This chain's CDR3 is CASSLVLAGSFTDTQYF. The CDR3 bases are TGTGCCAGCAGCTTGGTACTAGCGGGTTCCTTTACAGATACGCAGTATTTT.